This T cell receptor beta chain derives from a study of cytomegalovirus exposure and HLA in healthy donors. To note about this clone: Its antigen is currently unknown.

Study observations and caveats: An analysis was carried out later, and it reportedly showed fewer N-insertions in an Asian-associated ancestry cluster than the approximately 610-donor mean. Rare sequences made up most TCRs, while some public TCRs were found in many donors. An analysis that was carried out later associated 15,000 to 20,000 TCR beta sequences with HLA alleles at 0.05 false discovery rate. A likely sequencing artifact accounted for one observed cluster of highly shared sequence variants.

PCR employed 60 Vbeta and 13 Jbeta primers. The data were produced by immunoSEQ multiplex PCR, yet TCRdb's version contains in-frame clones alone and is incomplete. Among around 150,000 clones listed, over 70% were seen once. The clonotype comes from a woman between 18 and 29 years old in good health and CMV-seronegative. Sequencing input: PBMCs.

The CDR3 region is CASSDERGREQYF. The CDR3 DNA reads TGTGCCAGCAGTGATGAGAGAGGGCGCGAGCAGTACTTC. The chain recombines TRBV6-1 with TRBJ2-7, with D possibly TRBD2 on 5 matching bases. Germline loops: CDR1 MNHNS, CDR2 SASEGT. This CDR3 is 13 amino acids long. With 3 bases removed from V and 6 bases from J, the gap between germline ends came to 12 bases.